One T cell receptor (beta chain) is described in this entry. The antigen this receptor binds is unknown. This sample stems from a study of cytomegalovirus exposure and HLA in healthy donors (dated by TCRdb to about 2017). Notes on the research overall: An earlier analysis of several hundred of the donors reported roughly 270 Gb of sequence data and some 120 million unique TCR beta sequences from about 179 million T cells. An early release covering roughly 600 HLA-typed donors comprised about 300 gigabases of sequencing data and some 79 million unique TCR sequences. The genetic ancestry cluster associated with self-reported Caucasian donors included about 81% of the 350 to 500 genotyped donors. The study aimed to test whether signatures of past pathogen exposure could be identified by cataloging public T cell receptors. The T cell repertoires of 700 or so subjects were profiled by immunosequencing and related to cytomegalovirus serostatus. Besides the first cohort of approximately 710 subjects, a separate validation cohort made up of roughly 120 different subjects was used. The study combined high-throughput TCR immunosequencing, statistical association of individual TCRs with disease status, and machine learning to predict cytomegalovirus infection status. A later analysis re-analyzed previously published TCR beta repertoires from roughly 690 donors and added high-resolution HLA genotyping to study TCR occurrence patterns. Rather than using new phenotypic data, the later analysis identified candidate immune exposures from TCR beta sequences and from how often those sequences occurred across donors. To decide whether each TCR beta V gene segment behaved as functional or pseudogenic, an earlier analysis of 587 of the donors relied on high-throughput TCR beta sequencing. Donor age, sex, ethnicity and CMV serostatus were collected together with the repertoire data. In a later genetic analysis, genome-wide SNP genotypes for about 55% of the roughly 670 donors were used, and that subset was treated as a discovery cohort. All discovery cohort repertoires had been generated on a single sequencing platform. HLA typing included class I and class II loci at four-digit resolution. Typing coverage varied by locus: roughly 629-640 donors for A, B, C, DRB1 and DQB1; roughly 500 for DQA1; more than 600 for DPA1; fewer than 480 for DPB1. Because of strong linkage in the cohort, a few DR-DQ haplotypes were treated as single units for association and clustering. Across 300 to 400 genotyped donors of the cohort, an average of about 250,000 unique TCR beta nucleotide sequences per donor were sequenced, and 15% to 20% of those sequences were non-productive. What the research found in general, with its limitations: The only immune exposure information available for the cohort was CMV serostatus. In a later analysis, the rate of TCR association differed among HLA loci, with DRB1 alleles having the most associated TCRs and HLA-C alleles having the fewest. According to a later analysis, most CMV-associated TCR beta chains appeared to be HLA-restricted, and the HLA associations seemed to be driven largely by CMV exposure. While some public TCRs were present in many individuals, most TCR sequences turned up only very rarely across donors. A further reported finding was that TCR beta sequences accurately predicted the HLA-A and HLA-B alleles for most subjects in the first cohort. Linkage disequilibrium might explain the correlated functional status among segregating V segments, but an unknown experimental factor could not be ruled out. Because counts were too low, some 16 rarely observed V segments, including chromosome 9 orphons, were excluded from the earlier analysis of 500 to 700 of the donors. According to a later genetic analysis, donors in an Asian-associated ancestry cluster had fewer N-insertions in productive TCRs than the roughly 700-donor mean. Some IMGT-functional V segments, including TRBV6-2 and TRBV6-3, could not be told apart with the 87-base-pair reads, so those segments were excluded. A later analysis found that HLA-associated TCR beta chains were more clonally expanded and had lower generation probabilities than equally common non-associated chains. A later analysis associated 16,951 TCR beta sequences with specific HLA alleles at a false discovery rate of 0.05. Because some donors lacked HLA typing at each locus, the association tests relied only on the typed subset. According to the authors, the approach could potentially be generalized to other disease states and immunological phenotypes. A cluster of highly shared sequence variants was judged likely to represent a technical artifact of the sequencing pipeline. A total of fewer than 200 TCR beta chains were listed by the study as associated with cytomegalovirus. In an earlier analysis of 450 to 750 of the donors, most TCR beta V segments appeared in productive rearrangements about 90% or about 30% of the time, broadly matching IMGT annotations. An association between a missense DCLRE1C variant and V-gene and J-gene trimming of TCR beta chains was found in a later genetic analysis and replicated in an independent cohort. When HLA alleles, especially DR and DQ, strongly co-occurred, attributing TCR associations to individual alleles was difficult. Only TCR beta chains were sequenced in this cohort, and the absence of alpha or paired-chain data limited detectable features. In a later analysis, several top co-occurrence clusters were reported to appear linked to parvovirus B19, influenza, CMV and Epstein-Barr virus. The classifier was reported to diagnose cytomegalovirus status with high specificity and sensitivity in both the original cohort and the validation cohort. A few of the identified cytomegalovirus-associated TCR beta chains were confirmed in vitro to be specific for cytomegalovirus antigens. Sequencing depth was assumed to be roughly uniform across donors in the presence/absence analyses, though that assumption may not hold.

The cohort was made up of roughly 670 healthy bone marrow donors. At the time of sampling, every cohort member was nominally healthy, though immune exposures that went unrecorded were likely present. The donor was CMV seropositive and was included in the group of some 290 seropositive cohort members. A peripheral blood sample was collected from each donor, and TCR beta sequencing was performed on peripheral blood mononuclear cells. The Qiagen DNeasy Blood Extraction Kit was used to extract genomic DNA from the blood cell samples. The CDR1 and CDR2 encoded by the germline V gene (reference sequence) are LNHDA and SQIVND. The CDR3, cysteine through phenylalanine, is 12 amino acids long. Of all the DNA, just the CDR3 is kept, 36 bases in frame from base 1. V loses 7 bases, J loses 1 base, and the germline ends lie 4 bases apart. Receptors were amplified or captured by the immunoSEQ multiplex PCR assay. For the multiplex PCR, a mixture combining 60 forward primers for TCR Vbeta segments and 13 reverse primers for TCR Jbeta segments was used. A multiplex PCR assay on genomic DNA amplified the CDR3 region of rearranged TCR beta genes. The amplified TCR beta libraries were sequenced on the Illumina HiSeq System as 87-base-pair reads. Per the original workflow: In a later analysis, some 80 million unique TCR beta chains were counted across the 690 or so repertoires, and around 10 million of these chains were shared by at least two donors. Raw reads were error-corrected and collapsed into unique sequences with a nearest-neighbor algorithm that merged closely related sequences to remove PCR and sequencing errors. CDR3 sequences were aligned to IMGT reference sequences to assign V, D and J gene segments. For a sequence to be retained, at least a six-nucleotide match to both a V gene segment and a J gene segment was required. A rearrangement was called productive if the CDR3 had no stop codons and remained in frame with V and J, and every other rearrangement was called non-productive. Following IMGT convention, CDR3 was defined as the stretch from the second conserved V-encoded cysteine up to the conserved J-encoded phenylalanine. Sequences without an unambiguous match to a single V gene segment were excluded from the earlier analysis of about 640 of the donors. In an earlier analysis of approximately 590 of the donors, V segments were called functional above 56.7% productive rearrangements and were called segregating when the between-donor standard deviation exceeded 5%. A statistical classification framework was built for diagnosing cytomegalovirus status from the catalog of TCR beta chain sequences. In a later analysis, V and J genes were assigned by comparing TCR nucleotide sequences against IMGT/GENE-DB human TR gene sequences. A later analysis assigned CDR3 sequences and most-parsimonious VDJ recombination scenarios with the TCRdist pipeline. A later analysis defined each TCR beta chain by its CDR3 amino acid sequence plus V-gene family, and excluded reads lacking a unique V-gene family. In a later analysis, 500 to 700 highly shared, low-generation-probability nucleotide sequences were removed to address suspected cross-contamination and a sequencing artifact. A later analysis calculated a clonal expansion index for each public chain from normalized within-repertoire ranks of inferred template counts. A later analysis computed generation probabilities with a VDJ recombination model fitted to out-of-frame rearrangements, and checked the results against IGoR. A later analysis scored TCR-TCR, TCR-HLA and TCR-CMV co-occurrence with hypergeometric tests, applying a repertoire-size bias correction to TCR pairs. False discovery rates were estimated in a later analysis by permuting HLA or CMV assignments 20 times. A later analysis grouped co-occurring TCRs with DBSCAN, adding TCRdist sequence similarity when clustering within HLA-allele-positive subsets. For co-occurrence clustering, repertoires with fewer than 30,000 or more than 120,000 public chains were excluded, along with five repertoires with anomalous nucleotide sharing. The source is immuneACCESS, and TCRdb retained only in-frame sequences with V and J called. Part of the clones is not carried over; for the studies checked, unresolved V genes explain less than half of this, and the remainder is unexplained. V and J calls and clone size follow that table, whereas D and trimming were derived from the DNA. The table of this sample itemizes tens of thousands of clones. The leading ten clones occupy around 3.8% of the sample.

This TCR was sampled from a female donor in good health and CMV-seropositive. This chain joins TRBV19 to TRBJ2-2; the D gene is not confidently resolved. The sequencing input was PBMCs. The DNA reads TGTGCCAGTATCCGGAACACCGGGGAGCTGTTTTTT. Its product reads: CASIRNTGELFF.